These 16 T cell receptor beta chains share one sample of origin, sequenced in a study of early T cells in non-severe SARS-CoV-2 infection. TCRdb ran MiXCR on the 5' RACE reads and lists one entry per CDR3 protein. Altogether tens of thousands of distinct CDR3 sequences are present, approximately 10% being singletons, with the ten largest covering almost 4%. The input for sequencing was whole blood, taken at baseline. The receptor source for this set is an adult who was a healthcare worker with PCR-confirmed SARS-CoV-2 infection or an uninfected control (not recorded which).

Only a few counts were recorded for this clonotype. This chain uses TRBV21-1 with TRBJ2-2; TRBD1 is taken as the D call from the table, unchecked against the DNA. TRBV21-1 is assigned pseudogene status. The CDR3 spans 17 residues. CDR3 sequence: CASSYRDSPTNTGELFF. CDR3 sequence (DNA): TGTGCCAGCAGCTACCGGGACAGCCCAACGAACACCGGGGAGCTGTTTTTT.

The chain carries TRBV15 and TRBJ2-2; D gene uncertain. The CDR3 runs to 17 residues. V lost 2 bases and J 0 bases, leaving 13 bases between the germline ends. Germline V gene lookup returns CDR1 LNHNV and CDR2 YYDKDF (reference sequence). The CDR3 loop is CATSRRPNLPNTGELFF. The CDR3 DNA reads TGTGCCACCAGCAGACGCCCGAATTTGCCGAACACCGGGGAGCTGTTTTTT.

The chain couples TRBV7-9 to TRBJ1-4; 8 bases match TRBD1. With V trimmed by 4 bases and J by 3 bases, 1 base remained unmatched. Germline V gene lookup returns CDR1 SEHNR and CDR2 FQNEAQ (reference sequence). The CDR3 consists of 14 residues. The CDR3 DNA follows: TGTGCCAGCAGCTGGGGACAGGCTAATGAAAAACTGTTTTTT. It translates to CASSWGQANEKLFF.

Only a few counts were recorded for this clonotype. DNA for the CDR3: TGCAGTGCTGAAGTGTGGCGGGGGGCGGGAGATACGCAGTATTTT. Protein product: CSAEVWRGAGDTQYF. This rearrangement joins TRBV20-1 to TRBJ2-3; 8 bases map to TRBD2. Trimming at V came to 5 bases and at J to 5 bases, leaving 12 bases not matched to a gene. The CDR3 is made up of 15 amino acids. Germline loops: CDR1 DFQATT, CDR2 SNEGSKA (reference sequence).

This clonotype was picked up many times. DNA of the CDR3: TGTGCCAGCAGTGAAAGCGGGGGGAGAGATACGCAGTATTTT. Its translation is CASSESGGRDTQYF. V is TRBV6-1 and J is TRBJ2-3, with 9 bases aligning to TRBD2. V shed 2 bases and J 5 bases; nucleotides not matched to a gene: 2. The CDR3 contains 14 residues. CDR1 is MNHNS, CDR2 SASEGT, per germline.

This clonotype was found many times. In DNA, the CDR3 is TGCAGCGTTGAATCTTCCACAGATACGCAGTATTTT. Residues: CSVESSTDTQYF. This chain joins TRBV29-1 and TRBJ2-3; unclear D gene. Trimming shortened V by 2 bases and J by 2 bases, and 5 bases separated the two germline ends. CDR1 and CDR2 (germline): SQVTM, ANQGSEA. The CDR3 sequence is 12 residues long.

V is TRBV5-1 and J is TRBJ2-4, with D possibly being TRBD2 (6 bases). Trimming cost V 3 bases and J 6 bases, with 22 bases left between them. The CDR3 contains 17 residues. Germline-derived CDR1 and CDR2 are SGHRS and YFSETQ. DNA of the CDR3: TGCGCCAGCAGCTCGGACTTTGAACTTCGGGGGATAAACATTCAGTACTTC. The encoded protein is CASSSDFELRGINIQYF.

This clonotype was observed a few times. The rearrangement links TRBV5-1 to TRBJ2-5; 8 nucleotides agree with TRBD2. The CDR3 extends over 15 amino acids. Unmatched junction bases numbered 11, after V lost 8 bases and J lost 2 bases. Germline V gene sequence: CDR1 SGHRS, CDR2 YFSETQ. This CDR3 is CASRTGSGGQETQYF. The CDR3 nucleotides read TGCGCCAGTCGGACCGGCTCGGGAGGGCAAGAGACCCAGTACTTC.

This clonotype was picked up a small number of times. V and J are TRBV4-1 and TRBJ2-1; 14 nucleotides match TRBD2. Germline CDR1 MGHRA, CDR2 YSYEKL. The CDR3 totals 16 residues. V was clipped by 3 bases and J by 5 bases; unmatched bases: 3. The CDR3, as DNA: TGCGCCAGCAGCCATCCGGGACTAGCGGGAGACAATGAGCAGTTCTTC. Translated: CASSHPGLAGDNEQFF.

This clonotype has a count of ten or more. The V gene is TRBV27, the J gene TRBJ1-2; D not certain. CDR3 length equals 16 residues. CDR1 is MNHEY and CDR2 is SMNVEV in the germline V gene (reference sequence). V was clipped by 5 bases and J by 3 bases, with 19 bases between them. CDR3 loop: CASSRPDEGEDYGYTF. The DNA for the CDR3 is TGTGCCAGCAGTAGGCCCGACGAAGGTGAGGACTATGGCTACACCTTC.

The V call is TRBV11-1, the J call TRBJ1-1; 9 positions agree with TRBD1. Trimming at V came to 4 bases and at J to 4 bases, leaving 7 bases not matched to a gene. CDR3 length: 15 amino acids. Germline CDR1 SGHAT, CDR2 FQDESV (reference sequence). CDR3 in DNA: TGTGCCAGCAGCTATCGACAGGGGGTTCTCACTGAAGCTTTCTTT. This codes for CASSYRQGVLTEAFF. Based on the CDR3 plus reference TRBV11-1 and TRBJ1-1, the full variable domain is EAEVAQSPRYKITEKSQAVAFWCDPISGHATLYWYRQILGQGPELLVQFQDESVVDDSQLPKDRFSAERLKGVDSTLKIQPAELGDSAMYLCASSYRQGVLTEAFFGQGTRLTVV.

This sequence joins TRBV27 and TRBJ1-2; a possible D gene is TRBD1 (6 bases). The V end was cut by 8 bases, the J end by 1 base, with 11 bases between. Germline loops: CDR1 MNHEY, CDR2 SMNVEV (reference sequence). CDR3 length: 13 residues. The DNA of the CDR3 is TGTGCCAGCCGCTTACAGGGTAACTATGGCTACACCTTC. Translating gives CASRLQGNYGYTF.

The V and J genes are TRBV6-1 and TRBJ1-1; D not resolved. Germline assignment: CDR1 MNHNS and CDR2 SASEGT. The V end was cut by 7 bases, the J end by 7 bases, with 10 bases between. The length of the CDR3 is 11 residues. As DNA, the CDR3 is TGTGCCAGCACCCCCTTCCTTGAAGCTTTCTTT. This sequence encodes CASTPFLEAFF.

The gene calls are TRBV28 and TRBJ2-7; either TRBD1 or TRBD2 may fit D (5 bases each). CDR3 size: 16 residues. V gave up 6 bases and J gave up 5 bases, with 23 bases separating them. The germline CDR1 and CDR2 sequences are MDHEN and SYDVKM. The CDR3 sequence: CASSTETNRDQDEQYF. The CDR3 DNA follows: TGTGCCAGCAGCACAGAGACCAATCGGGACCAGGACGAGCAGTACTTC.

The CDR3 here is CSAHVEGGTEAFF. CDR3 bases: TGCAGTGCCCATGTGGAGGGGGGCACTGAAGCTTTCTTT. This chain connects TRBV20-1 to TRBJ1-1; perhaps TRBD1 as D (6 bases). Trimming shortened V by 6 bases and J by 4 bases, and 15 bases separated the two germline ends. Germline loops: CDR1 DFQATT, CDR2 SNEGSKA (reference sequence). This CDR3 has 13 amino acids.

In its sample, this clonotype was seen many times. The rearrangement uses TRBV3-1 and TRBJ2-1, with 9 bases that match TRBD2. Unmatched junction bases numbered 5, after V lost 2 bases and J lost 6 bases. This CDR3 region has 15 residues. CDR1 LGHDT and CDR2 YNNKEL come from the germline V gene (reference sequence). CDR3 DNA sequence: TGTGCCAGCAGCCAACTAGCGGGGATACCCAATGAGCAGTTCTTC. This codes for CASSQLAGIPNEQFF.